This TCR beta chain was found in a study of pediatric ulcerative colitis. On this clone itself: Its antigen is unknown.

Study-wide results and limits: Blood-rectal clonal overlap within each person was significantly higher in ulcerative colitis patients than controls.

Trimming pared 0 bases from V and 0 bases from J, leaving 1 base between. The CDR3 consists of 13 residues. Germline lookup yields CDR1 SGHKS and CDR2 YYEKEE (reference sequence). At colonoscopy, a blood sample was also collected. Sequencing was at survey level. Each sample received Survey-level depth of up to 500,000 reads. The protocol was immunoSEQ multiplex PCR, while the TCRdb copy is restricted to in-frame clones and leaves out a portion. The table lists about 60,000 clones, 87% of them singletons. This chain joins TRBV5-5 and TRBJ1-5; unclear D gene. The TCR originated in a boy aged 10-17 years who was a control in a study of pediatric ulcerative colitis. The specimen sequenced was blood. The CDR3 sequence is CASSLGSNQPQHF. In DNA form, the CDR3 reads TGTGCCAGCAGCTTGGGTAGCAATCAGCCCCAGCATTTT.